The 13 T cell receptor beta chains reported below all come from one sample, sequenced in a study of cytomegalovirus exposure and HLA in healthy donors. The study ran its PCR with 60 Vbeta and 13 Jbeta primers. Repertoires were generated with immunoSEQ multiplex PCR, while TCRdb's copy carries only in-frame clones and drops some. Found here are roughly 100,000 clones; the top ten clones hold 3% to 3.5%. Specimen: PBMCs. Receptor source: a man aged 40-49 years in good health and CMV-seronegative.

The rearrangement links TRBV29-1 to TRBJ2-7; D possibly corresponds to TRBD1 (6 bases). Germline loops: CDR1 SQVTM, CDR2 ANQGSEA. The CDR3 sequence is 11 residues long. With 7 bases removed from V and 3 bases from J, the gap between germline ends came to 10 bases. The CDR3 is CSGQQGYEQYF. Written as DNA, the CDR3 is TGCAGCGGCCAACAGGGCTACGAGCAGTACTTC.

CDR3 sequence: CSVDRQGAGELFF. In DNA, the CDR3 is TGCAGCGTTGATAGACAGGGGGCCGGGGAGCTGTTTTTT. The J gene is TRBJ2-2, the V gene TRBV29-1, with 9 bases aligning to TRBD1. This CDR3 is 13 amino acids long. Germline CDR1 and CDR2: SQVTM and ANQGSEA. The V gene end was trimmed by 3 bases and the J gene end by 6 bases; junction bases not matched to a gene: 2.

The chain uses TRBV2 and TRBJ2-1; perhaps TRBD2 as D (6 bases). The CDR3 spans 12 residues. The germline gives CDR1 SNHLY, CDR2 FYNNEI. The V gene lost 9 bases and the J gene lost 3 bases, with 9 bases spanning the gap. CDR3 amino acids: CARGGNYNEQFF. The CDR3, as DNA: TGTGCCAGGGGGGGAAACTACAATGAGCAGTTCTTC.

V gene TRBV11-3 combines with J gene TRBJ2-2; TRBD2 matches at 15 bases. The CDR3 spans 16 residues. Germline V gene data show CDR1 as SGHNT and CDR2 as YENEEA. Trimming cost V 5 bases and J 7 bases; bases outside gene matches: 5. The CDR3 DNA reads as TGTGCCAGCAGCCGGGGACTAGCGGGGGGCAGCGGGGAGCTGTTTTTT. This gives the protein CASSRGLAGGSGELFF. The full variable domain, with the rest looked up from reference TRBV11-3 and TRBJ2-2, is EAGVVQSPRYKIIEKKQPVAFWCNPISGHNTLYWYLQNLGQGPELLIRYENEEAVDDSQLPKDRFSAERLKGVDSTLKIQPAELGDSAVYLCASSRGLAGGSGELFFGEGSRLTVL.

The chain combines TRBV5-4 with TRBJ1-2; a weak D match, TRBD1 (5 bases). The V and J ends lost 3 bases and 7 bases respectively, with 16 bases between them. Germline assignment: CDR1 SGHNT and CDR2 YYREEE (reference sequence). The CDR3 has 14 residues. The CDR3 is CASSSPTAGPGYTF. CDR3 bases: TGTGCCAGCAGCTCCCCGACGGCAGGGCCTGGCTACACCTTC.

V is TRBV5-1 and J is TRBJ2-3; 13 nucleotides agree with TRBD2. The V gene end was trimmed by 4 bases and the J gene end by 1 base; junction bases not matched to a gene: 9. CDR3 size: 18 residues. Per germline, CDR1 SGHRS and CDR2 YFSETQ. The CDR3 nucleotides are TGCGCCAGCAGCCAAACTAGCGGGGGGGGTGTGGGCACAGATACGCAGTATTTT. Translation gives CASSQTSGGGVGTDTQYF.

This rearrangement joins TRBV10-3 to TRBJ2-1; the D gene is possibly TRBD2 (6 bases). The V end lost 2 bases, the J end lost 5 bases, and 10 bases lay between the germline ends. The CDR3 covers 14 residues. Germline lookup yields CDR1 ENHRY and CDR2 SYGVKD. CDR3 sequence reads: CAISERGMNNEQFF. In DNA form, the CDR3 reads TGTGCCATCAGTGAGCGGGGGATGAACAATGAGCAGTTCTTC.

This sequence joins TRBV10-3 and TRBJ2-7, with D maybe TRBD2 (7 bases). V lost 2 bases, J lost 5 bases, and 13 bases lay in between. CDR1 is ENHRY, CDR2 SYGVKD, per germline. The CDR3 is 14 residues long. Here the CDR3 reads CAISERGGWDEQYF. In nucleotides, the CDR3 is TGTGCCATCAGTGAGAGGGGGGGGTGGGACGAGCAGTACTTC.

This chain joins TRBV9 and TRBJ2-5; 10 bases are shared with TRBD2. CDR1 and CDR2 (germline): SGDLS, YYNGEE. The CDR3 has 16 residues. After removal of 0 bases from V and 4 bases from J, the junction contained 6 bases not matched to a gene. The CDR3: CASSVEAGGFLETQYF. CDR3 nucleotides: TGTGCCAGCAGCGTAGAAGCGGGGGGGTTCCTAGAGACCCAGTACTTC.

The J gene is TRBJ2-7, the V gene TRBV18, with D maybe TRBD2 (6 bases). Germline CDR1 reads KGHSH; CDR2 reads LQKENI. This CDR3 is built from 14 residues. The germline V and J ends were trimmed by 0 bases and 4 bases, with 10 bases remaining between them. CDR3 DNA sequence: TGTGCCAGCTCACCACCGGAGACTAGATACGAGCAGTACTTC. Encoded protein: CASSPPETRYEQYF. The complete variable domain, with remaining parts taken from reference TRBV18 and TRBJ2-7, reads NAGVMQNPRHLVRRRGQEARLRCSPMKGHSHVYWYRQLPEEGLKFMVYLQKENIIDESGMPKERFSAEFPKEGPSILRIQQVVRGDSAAYFCASSPPETRYEQYFGPGTRLTVT.

This chain connects TRBV6-5 to TRBJ1-5, with 7 bases aligning to TRBD1. The trim removed 5 bases at V and 6 bases at J, leaving 4 bases unmatched. CDR1 is MNHEY, CDR2 SVGAGI, per germline. The CDR3 runs 13 residues. The CDR3 coding sequence is TGTGCCAGCAGTGCAGGGGGGAGTCAGCCCCAGCATTTT. It is translated as CASSAGGSQPQHF.

This chain uses TRBV7-2 with TRBJ2-7; the match to TRBD1 covers 8 bases. Trimming removed 4 bases from V and 2 bases from J; junction bases left unmatched: 7. The CDR3 has 15 residues. Germline V gives CDR1 SGHTA, CDR2 FQGNSA. CDR3 region: CASSSYRTGPYEQYF. Here the CDR3 DNA reads TGTGCCAGCAGCTCCTACAGGACAGGGCCCTACGAGCAGTACTTC. The full variable domain, its missing parts supplied by reference TRBV7-2 and TRBJ2-7, is GAGVSQSPSNKVTEKGKDVELRCDPISGHTALYWYRQSLGQGLEFLIYFQGNSAPDKSGLPSDRFSAERTGGSVSTLTIQRTQQEDSAVYLCASSSYRTGPYEQYFGPGTRLTVT.

This sequence joins TRBV6-5 and TRBJ2-1, with 11 bases lining up with TRBD1. V lost 4 bases, J lost 4 bases, and 6 bases stayed unmatched. This CDR3 has 16 residues. Per germline, CDR1 MNHEY and CDR2 SVGAGI. Written as DNA, the CDR3 is TGTGCCAGCAGTTCGCCCCGGGACAGGGGGTACAATGAGCAGTTCTTC. This translates into CASSSPRDRGYNEQFF.